The 20 T cell receptor beta chains below were found in one sample sequenced in a study of OX40 agonist ivuxolimab in advanced cancers. The data were produced by immunoSEQ multiplex PCR, yet TCRdb's version contains in-frame clones alone and is incomplete. The table records fewer than 130,000 clones, roughly 89% of them present only once. This sample comprised CD4+ or CD8+ T cells sorted from blood, obtained in a trial of the OX40 agonist ivuxolimab. These receptors were taken from an adult with an advanced solid tumor such as melanoma, head and neck, liver or kidney cancer.

The rearrangement uses TRBV2 and TRBJ2-7, with 10 bases identical to TRBD1. There are 14 residues in the CDR3. In germline, CDR1 is SNHLY, CDR2 FYNNEI. V was clipped by 9 bases and J by 5 bases; unmatched bases: 10. The CDR3 loop reads CARSATGGSHEQYF. In DNA form, the CDR3 reads TGTGCCAGGTCCGCGACAGGGGGCTCTCACGAGCAGTACTTC.

There are a few counts of this clone. V gene TRBV5-6 combines with J gene TRBJ2-2; perhaps TRBD2 as D (7 bases). Germline CDR1 reads SGHDT; CDR2 reads YYEEEE. Between the trimmed V and J ends, which lost 0 bases and 4 bases, there was a span of 10 bases. The CDR3 spans 15 residues. The chain's CDR3 is CASSLGGGGTGELFF. DNA for the CDR3: TGTGCCAGCAGCTTGGGCGGGGGCGGCACCGGGGAGCTGTTTTTT.

V gene TRBV6-5 combines with J gene TRBJ2-7; the D is unclear. The germline V gene has CDR1 MNHEY and CDR2 SVGAGI. This CDR3 is built from 13 residues. Deletions cut 8 bases from V and 1 base from J, with 12 bases between. CDR3 protein: CASLRPGSYEQYF. In DNA, the CDR3 is TGTGCCAGCCTTCGACCGGGTTCCTACGAGCAGTACTTC.

The rearrangement uses TRBV7-2 and TRBJ2-2; unclear D gene. Trimming removed 4 bases from V and 3 bases from J, with 3 bases in between. Germline CDR1 and CDR2: SGHTA and FQGNSA. The CDR3 covers 12 residues. CDR3 region: CASSWDTGELFF. The CDR3 DNA reads as TGTGCCAGCAGCTGGGACACCGGGGAGCTGTTTTTT.

This CDR3 is CASSPGTWRGYTF. The CDR3 region has the DNA TGTGCCAGCAGTCCGGGGACTTGGCGGGGCTACACCTTC. This chain uses TRBV27 with TRBJ1-2, with D perhaps TRBD1 (5 bases). Germline V gene data show CDR1 as MNHEY and CDR2 as SMNVEV (reference sequence). V was shortened by 5 bases and J by 8 bases, with 15 bases between the two germline ends. The CDR3 covers 13 residues.

The CDR3 protein is CASRGGDNQPQHF. The CDR3, as DNA: TGTGCCAGCAGGGGAGGAGACAATCAGCCCCAGCATTTT. The chain employs TRBV6-1 and TRBJ1-5; D is unclear. The germline gives CDR1 MNHNS, CDR2 SASEGT. V lost 6 bases to trimming and J lost 3 bases, with 9 bases between them. The CDR3 is 13 residues long.

This chain uses TRBV28 with TRBJ1-4, with TRBD1 matching over 7 bases. CDR1 MDHEN and CDR2 SYDVKM come from the germline V gene. With V trimmed by 3 bases and J by 2 bases, 3 bases remained unmatched. The CDR3 contains 15 residues. Here the CDR3 reads CASSLATGTNEKLFF. CDR3 nucleotide sequence: TGTGCCAGCAGTTTGGCGACAGGGACTAATGAAAAACTGTTTTTT.

The chain employs TRBV5-6 and TRBJ2-3; D gene uncertain. Trimming shortened V by 2 bases and J by 4 bases, and 8 bases separated the two germline ends. CDR1 is SGHDT and CDR2 is YYEEEE in the germline V gene. CDR3 size: 13 residues. CDR3 protein: CASSLRVADTQYF. CDR3 sequence (DNA): TGTGCCAGCAGCTTACGGGTAGCAGATACGCAGTATTTT. Filled out from reference TRBV5-6 and TRBJ2-3, the complete variable domain reads DAGVTQSPTHLIKTRGQQVTLRCSPKSGHDTVSWYQQALGQGPQFIFQYYEEEERQRGNFPDRFSGHQFPNYSSELNVNALLLGDSALYLCASSLRVADTQYFGPGTRLTVL.

J is TRBJ1-3 and V is TRBV7-9; no definite D call. The CDR3 extends over 15 amino acids. The V gene's germline CDR1 is SEHNR and CDR2 FQNEAQ (reference sequence). V was clipped by 8 bases and J by 0 bases, with 14 bases between them. This CDR3 reads CASSYGGSSGNTIYF. As DNA, the CDR3 is TGTGCCAGCTCATATGGCGGGAGCTCTGGAAACACCATATATTTT.

The chain has TRBV19 and TRBJ2-2, with TRBD2 as a possible D gene (6 bases). CDR3 length equals 14 residues. V was trimmed by 9 bases and J by 3 bases, leaving 14 bases between them. Per the germline V gene, CDR1 is LNHDA and CDR2 is SQIVND (reference sequence). The CDR3 reads CASRDSGDTGELFF. The CDR3 DNA is TGTGCCAGCAGGGACTCCGGGGACACCGGGGAGCTGTTTTTT.

This clone has just one count. The chain combines TRBV28 with TRBJ1-1; D remains ambiguous. Germline V gives CDR1 MDHEN, CDR2 SYDVKM. Trimming removed 6 bases from V and 4 bases from J, with 12 bases in between. This CDR3 is built from 13 residues. This CDR3 reads CASSPRPPTEAFF. The CDR3 bases are TGTGCCAGCAGCCCCCGACCCCCCACTGAAGCTTTCTTT.

The chain joins TRBV30 to TRBJ2-1; 9 bases fit TRBD2. The CDR3 covers 13 residues. Germline assignment: CDR1 GTSNPN and CDR2 SVGIG (reference sequence). Trimming cost V 8 bases and J 9 bases; bases outside gene matches: 11. CDR3 nucleotide sequence: TGTGCCCGATACCGACTAGCGGACGGTGAGCAGTTCTTC. Translated: CARYRLADGEQFF.

The CDR3 nucleotides read TGTGCCAGCAGCAAATGGAAGGGACAGGGGCACGAGCAGTACTTC. It yields the protein CASSKWKGQGHEQYF. The chain couples TRBV21-1 to TRBJ2-7; no DNA check was done on the table's D call, TRBD1. TRBV21-1 is a pseudogene locus. The CDR3 spans 15 residues.

DNA of the CDR3: TGTGCCAGCAGTGATACGGAGAGCACAGATACGCAGTATTTT. It specifies CASSDTESTDTQYF. The V gene is TRBV6-1, the J gene TRBJ2-3; D uncertain. Trimming took off 3 bases at V and 0 bases at J, with 7 bases between the two ends. Germline V gives CDR1 MNHNS, CDR2 SASEGT. The CDR3 length is 14 residues.

This chain uses TRBV5-4 with TRBJ2-1; D may be TRBD2 (6 bases). V shed 2 bases and J shed 7 bases, with 13 bases lying between them. Germline assignment: CDR1 SGHNT and CDR2 YYREEE (reference sequence). The CDR3 is 14 amino acids. The CDR3 bases are TGTGCCAGCAGCTTCGCCGACCGGGGGAATGAGCAGTTCTTC. It specifies CASSFADRGNEQFF.

In this sample, this clone turned up once. The chain couples TRBV5-4 to TRBJ1-2; 8 nucleotides line up with TRBD1. The CDR3 spans 16 residues. CDR1 is SGHNT, CDR2 YYREEE, per germline (reference sequence). Germline trimming cut 4 bases from V and 7 bases from J; bases unmatched to any gene: 15. The CDR3 reads CASSPGQGGGVGGYTF. The CDR3 nucleotides read TGTGCCAGCAGCCCAGGACAGGGAGGGGGCGTGGGTGGCTACACCTTC.

V and J are TRBV5-1 and TRBJ2-5; 7 bases are a match to TRBD1. Germline-derived CDR1 and CDR2 are SGHRS and YFSETQ. The CDR3 is 18 amino acids. The trim removed 2 bases at V and 2 bases at J, leaving 15 bases unmatched. CDR3 in amino acids: CASSFPSQGKSTQETQYF. The CDR3 region has the DNA TGCGCCAGCAGCTTTCCTTCACAGGGGAAGAGTACTCAAGAGACCCAGTACTTC.

The V and J genes are TRBV2 and TRBJ2-7; 7 bases line up with TRBD1. The trim removed 1 base at V and 9 bases at J, leaving 6 bases unmatched. CDR3 size: 13 residues. Germline lookup yields CDR1 SNHLY and CDR2 FYNNEI. The CDR3 DNA reads TGTGCCAGCAGTGAAGGTGGCCAGGGGGTGCAGTACTTC. As protein: CASSEGGQGVQYF.

Worth noting for this clone: The germline gene is not matched at one end of the junction; a read error may be the cause. The V call is TRBV7-2, the J call TRBJ1-1, with a weak D call TRBD1 (6 bases). The germline CDR1 and CDR2 sequences are SGHTA and FQGNSA. This CDR3 has 14 amino acids. The CDR3 DNA is TGTGCCAGCAGCTCACCAGGGGAGAACGCTGAAGCTTTCTTT. Translated, it gives CASSSPGENAEAFF.

This chain uses TRBV27 with TRBJ1-1; no firm D call. CDR3 length: 15 residues. CDR1 and CDR2 from the germline V gene are MNHEY and SMNVEV (reference sequence). Trimming left V 5 bases short and J 0 bases short, with 13 bases between. CDR3 nucleotide sequence: TGTGCCAGCAGTGATCGTCGGGAGGTGAACACTGAAGCTTTCTTT. Encoded protein: CASSDRREVNTEAFF.